The present T cell receptor beta chain was sequenced within a study of blood T cell repertoires in COVID-19. This clone was seen only once. Germline V gives CDR1 SGHAT, CDR2 FQNNGV. This CDR3 spans 13 amino acids. The ends were cut back, 9 bases at V and 1 base at J, with 9 bases in the middle. Assay used: immunoSEQ multiplex PCR; TCRdb lists only in-frame clones, some missing. The sample lists 95,000 to 120,000 clones, roughly 88% occurring once. The sequence was collected from a human donor in a cohort sampled during active COVID-19. The chain uses TRBV11-2 and TRBJ2-2; tentatively, D is TRBD1 (5 bases). Sample: peripheral blood. The CDR3 protein is CASGQGNTGELFF. For the CDR3, the DNA is TGTGCCAGTGGGCAGGGGAACACCGGGGAGCTGTTTTTT.